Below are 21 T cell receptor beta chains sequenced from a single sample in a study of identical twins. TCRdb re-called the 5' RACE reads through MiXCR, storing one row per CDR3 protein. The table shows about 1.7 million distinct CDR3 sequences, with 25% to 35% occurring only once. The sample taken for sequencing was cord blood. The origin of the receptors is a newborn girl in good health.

CDR3: CASSWGTSGIRWSPDTQYF. The CDR3, as DNA: TGCGCCAGCAGCTGGGGGACTAGCGGCATTAGGTGGAGCCCAGATACGCAGTATTTT. The chain employs TRBV5-1 and TRBJ2-3, with 11 bases that match TRBD2. This CDR3 is built from 19 residues. The V gene's germline CDR1 is SGHRS and CDR2 YFSETQ. Unmatched junction bases numbered 16, after V lost 3 bases and J lost 4 bases. The full variable domain, completed using reference TRBV5-1 and TRBJ2-3, is KAGVTQTPRYLIKTRGQQVTLSCSPISGHRSVSWYQQTPGQGLQFLFEYFSETQRNKGNFPGRFSGRQFSNSRSEMNVSTLELGDSALYLCASSWGTSGIRWSPDTQYFGPGTRLTVL.

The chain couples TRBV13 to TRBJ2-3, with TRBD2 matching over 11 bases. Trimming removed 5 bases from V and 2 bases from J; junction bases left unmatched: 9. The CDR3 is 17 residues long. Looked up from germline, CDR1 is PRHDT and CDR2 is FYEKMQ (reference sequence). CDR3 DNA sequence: TGTGCCAGCAGCGCCCTACTAGCGGGGGAGCTCACAGATACGCAGTATTTT. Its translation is CASSALLAGELTDTQYF.

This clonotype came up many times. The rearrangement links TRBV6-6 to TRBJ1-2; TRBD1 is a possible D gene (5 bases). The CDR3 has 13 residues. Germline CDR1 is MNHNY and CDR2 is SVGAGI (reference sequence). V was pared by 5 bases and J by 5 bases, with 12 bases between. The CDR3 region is CASSPPGPYGYTF. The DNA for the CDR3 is TGTGCCAGCAGTCCCCCAGGGCCTTATGGCTACACCTTC.

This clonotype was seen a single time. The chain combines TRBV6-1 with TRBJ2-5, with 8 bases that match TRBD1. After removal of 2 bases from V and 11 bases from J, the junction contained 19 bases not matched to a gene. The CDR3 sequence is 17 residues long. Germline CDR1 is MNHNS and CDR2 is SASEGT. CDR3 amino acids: CASSEMRTGTLYNEQYF. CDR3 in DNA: TGTGCCAGCAGTGAAATGCGGACAGGGACCTTGTACAATGAGCAGTACTTC.

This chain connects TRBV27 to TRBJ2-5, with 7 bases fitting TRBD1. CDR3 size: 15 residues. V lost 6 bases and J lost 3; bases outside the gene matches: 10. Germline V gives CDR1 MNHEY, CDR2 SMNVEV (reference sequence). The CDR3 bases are TGTGCCAGCAGCCCTTACAGGGGCCCAAAAGAGACCCAGTACTTC. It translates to CASSPYRGPKETQYF.

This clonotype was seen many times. CDR3 sequence reads: CASSLTSGANSYEQYF. Written as DNA, the CDR3 is TGCGCCAGCAGCTTGACTAGCGGGGCCAACTCCTACGAGCAGTACTTC. The genes are TRBV5-1 and TRBJ2-7; 10 bases agree with TRBD2. Per germline, CDR1 SGHRS and CDR2 YFSETQ. The CDR3 runs 16 residues. V gave up 1 base and J gave up 0 bases; unmatched junction bases: 4.

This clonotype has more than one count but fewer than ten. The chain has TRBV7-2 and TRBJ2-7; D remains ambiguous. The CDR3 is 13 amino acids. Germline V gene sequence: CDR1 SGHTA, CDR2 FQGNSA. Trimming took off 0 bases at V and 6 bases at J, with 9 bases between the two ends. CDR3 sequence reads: CASSLARVFEQYF. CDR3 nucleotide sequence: TGTGCCAGCAGCTTAGCGCGAGTTTTCGAGCAGTACTTC.

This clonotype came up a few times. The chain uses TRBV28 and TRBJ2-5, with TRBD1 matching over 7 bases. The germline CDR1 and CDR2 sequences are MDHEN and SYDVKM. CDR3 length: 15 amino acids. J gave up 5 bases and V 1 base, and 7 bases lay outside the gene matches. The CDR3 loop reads CASSLFRGIGETQYF. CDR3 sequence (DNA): TGTGCCAGCAGTTTATTCAGGGGGATAGGGGAGACCCAGTACTTC.

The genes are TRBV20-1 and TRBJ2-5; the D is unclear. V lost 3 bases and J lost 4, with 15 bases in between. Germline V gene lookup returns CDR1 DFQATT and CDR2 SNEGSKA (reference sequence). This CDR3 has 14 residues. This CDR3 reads CSARKQRVGETQYF. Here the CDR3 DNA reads TGCAGTGCTAGGAAACAAAGGGTTGGAGAGACCCAGTACTTC.

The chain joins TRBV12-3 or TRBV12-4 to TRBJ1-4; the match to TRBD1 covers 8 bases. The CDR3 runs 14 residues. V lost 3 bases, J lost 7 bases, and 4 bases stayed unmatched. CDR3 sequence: CASSFGTGPEKLFF. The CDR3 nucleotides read TGTGCCAGCAGTTTCGGGACAGGCCCTGAAAAACTGTTTTTT.

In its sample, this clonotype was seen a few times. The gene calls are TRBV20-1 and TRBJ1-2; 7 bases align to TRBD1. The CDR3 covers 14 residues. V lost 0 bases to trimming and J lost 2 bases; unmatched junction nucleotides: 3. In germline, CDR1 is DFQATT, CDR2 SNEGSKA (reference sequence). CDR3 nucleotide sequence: TGCAGTGCTAGAGATAGGGACAGCAACTATGGCTACACCTTC. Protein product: CSARDRDSNYGYTF.

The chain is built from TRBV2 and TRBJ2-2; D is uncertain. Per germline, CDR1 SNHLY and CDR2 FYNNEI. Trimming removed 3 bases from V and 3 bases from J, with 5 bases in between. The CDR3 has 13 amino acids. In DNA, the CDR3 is TGTGCCAGCAGTGAGTTTTACACCGGGGAGCTGTTTTTT. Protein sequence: CASSEFYTGELFF.

The CDR3, as DNA: TGTGCCAGCAGCTTATTTCGGGGGGGGAACACCGGGGAGCTGTTTTTT. This translates into CASSLFRGGNTGELFF. J is TRBJ2-2 and V is TRBV11-1; 8 bases map to TRBD2. J gave up 1 base and V 2 bases, and 3 bases lay outside the gene matches. The CDR3 covers 16 residues. Per germline, CDR1 SGHAT and CDR2 FQDESV (reference sequence).

CDR3 DNA: TGTGCCAGCAACTCGGGGCCCTCGGGGGAGACCCAGTACTTC. This encodes CASNSGPSGETQYF. The V and J genes are TRBV28 and TRBJ2-5; D may correspond to TRBD1 or TRBD2 (5 bases each). Trimming took off 7 bases at V and 5 bases at J, with 17 bases between the two ends. This CDR3 comprises 14 residues. Looked up from germline, CDR1 is MDHEN and CDR2 is SYDVKM.

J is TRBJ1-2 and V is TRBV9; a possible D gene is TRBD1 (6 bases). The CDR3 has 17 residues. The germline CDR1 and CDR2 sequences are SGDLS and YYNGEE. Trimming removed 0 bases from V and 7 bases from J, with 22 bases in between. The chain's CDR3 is CASSVERHLTGRSGYTF. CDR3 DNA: TGTGCCAGCAGCGTAGAAAGGCACCTCACAGGGCGCTCTGGCTACACCTTC. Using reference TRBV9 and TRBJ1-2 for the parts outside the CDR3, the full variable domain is DSGVTQTPKHLITATGQRVTLRCSPRSGDLSVYWYQQSLDQGLQFLIQYYNGEERAKGNILERFSAQQFPDLHSELNLSSLELGDSALYFCASSVERHLTGRSGYTFGSGTRLTVV.

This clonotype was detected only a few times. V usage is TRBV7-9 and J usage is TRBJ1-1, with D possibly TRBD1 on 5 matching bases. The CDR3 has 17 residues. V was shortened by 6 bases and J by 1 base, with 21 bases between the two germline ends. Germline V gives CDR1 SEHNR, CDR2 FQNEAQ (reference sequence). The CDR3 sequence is CASRLPGARGPNTEAFF. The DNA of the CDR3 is TGTGCCAGCAGACTTCCAGGAGCTCGGGGCCCGAACACTGAAGCTTTCTTT.

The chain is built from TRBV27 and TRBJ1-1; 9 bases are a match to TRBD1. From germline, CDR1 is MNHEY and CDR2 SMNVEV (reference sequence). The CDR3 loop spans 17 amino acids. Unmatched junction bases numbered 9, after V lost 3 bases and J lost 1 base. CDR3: CASSFLDRGHGNTEAFF. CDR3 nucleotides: TGTGCCAGCAGTTTCCTGGACAGGGGACATGGGAACACTGAAGCTTTCTTT.

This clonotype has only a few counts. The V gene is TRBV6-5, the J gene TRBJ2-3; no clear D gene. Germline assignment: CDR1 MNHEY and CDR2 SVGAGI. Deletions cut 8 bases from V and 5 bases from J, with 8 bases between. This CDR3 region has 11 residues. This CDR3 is CASEWGDTQYF. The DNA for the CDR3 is TGTGCCAGCGAGTGGGGAGATACGCAGTATTTT.

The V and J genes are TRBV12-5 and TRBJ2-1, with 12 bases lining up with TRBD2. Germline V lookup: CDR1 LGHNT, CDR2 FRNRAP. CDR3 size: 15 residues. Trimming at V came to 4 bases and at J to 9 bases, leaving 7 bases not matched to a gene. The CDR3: CASGSPSGGAAEQFF. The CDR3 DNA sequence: TGTGCTAGTGGTTCTCCTAGCGGGGGGGCAGCTGAGCAGTTCTTC.

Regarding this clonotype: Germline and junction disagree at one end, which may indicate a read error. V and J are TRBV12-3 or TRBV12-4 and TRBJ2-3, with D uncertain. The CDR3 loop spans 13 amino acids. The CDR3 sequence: CASRFLETDTQYF. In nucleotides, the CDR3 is TGTGCCAGCAGGTTCTTGGAAACAGATACGCAATATTTT.

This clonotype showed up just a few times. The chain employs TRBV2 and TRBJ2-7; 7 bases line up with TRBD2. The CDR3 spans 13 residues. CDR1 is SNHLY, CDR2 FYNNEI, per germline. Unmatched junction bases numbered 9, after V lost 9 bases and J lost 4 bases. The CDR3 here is CASRGGSGYEQYF. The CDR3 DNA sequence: TGTGCCAGTAGGGGCGGGAGTGGTTACGAGCAGTACTTC.